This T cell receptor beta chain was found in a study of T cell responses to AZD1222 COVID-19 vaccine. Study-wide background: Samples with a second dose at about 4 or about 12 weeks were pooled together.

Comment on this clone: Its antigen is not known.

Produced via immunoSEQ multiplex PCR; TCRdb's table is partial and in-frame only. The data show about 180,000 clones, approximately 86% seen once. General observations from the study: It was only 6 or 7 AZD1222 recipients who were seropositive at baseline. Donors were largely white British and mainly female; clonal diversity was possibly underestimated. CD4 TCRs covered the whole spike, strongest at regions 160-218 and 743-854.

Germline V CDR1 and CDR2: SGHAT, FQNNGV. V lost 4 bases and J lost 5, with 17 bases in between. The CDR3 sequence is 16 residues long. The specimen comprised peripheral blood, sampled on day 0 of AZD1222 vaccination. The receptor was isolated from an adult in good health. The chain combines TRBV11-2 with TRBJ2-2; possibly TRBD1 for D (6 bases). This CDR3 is CASSSTGRGPTGELFF. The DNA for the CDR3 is TGTGCCAGCAGCTCGACAGGAAGGGGCCCAACCGGGGAGCTGTTTTTT.